These T cell receptor beta chains were read from a single sample in a study of regulatory T cells in long-lasting Graves disease. TCRdb reprocessed the multiplex PCR reads with MiXCR, giving one entry per CDR3 protein. The sample consists of approximately 290,000 distinct CDR3 sequences, 20% to 25% of them appearing once. The sample here was peripheral blood mononuclear cells (PBMCs), taken when the disease was refractory, from a patient treated with antithyroid drugs. The receptors derive from a female donor with Graves disease. CDR3s include the opening cysteine and the closing phenylalanine or tryptophan. The D gene is left open where the match is weak. Clone size is given for some rows only: seen once, a few or many times, or a class if the clone is expanded.

TRBJ1-2,TRBV7-2,.,many,14,CASSQPGAWRGYTF,TGTGCCAGCAGCCAGCCAGGGGCTTGGCGGGGCTACACCTTC
TRBJ2-7,TRBV20-1,.,.,13,CSARVSGSYEQYF,TGCAGTGCTAGAGTCAGTGGCTCCTACGAGCAGTACTTC
TRBJ1-1,TRBV7-9,TRBD1,few,16,CASSSDLDRADTEAFF,TGTGCCAGCAGCTCGGACCTCGACAGGGCCGACACTGAAGCTTTCTTT
TRBJ2-7,TRBV6-5,.,.,15,CASSYPGRDSYEQYF,TGTGCCAGCAGTTACCCTGGCAGGGACTCCTACGAGCAGTACTTC
TRBJ2-6,TRBV30,.,.,16,CASLKDRNSGANVLTF,TGTGCCTCCCTAAAAGACCGAAACTCTGGGGCCAACGTCCTGACTTTC
TRBJ1-1,TRBV7-9,.,few,12,CASRDNTDEAFF,TGTGCCAGCAGAGATAATACGGATGAAGCTTTCTTT
TRBJ1-4,TRBV4-2,TRBD1,few,17,CASSQGTDQSTNEKLFF,TGTGCCAGCAGCCAGGGGACAGACCAATCGACTAATGAAAAACTGTTTTTT
TRBJ1-2,TRBV7-9,.,.,14,CASSRPEGGVDYTF,TGTGCCAGCAGCAGACCCGAGGGGGGGGTGGACTACACCTTC
TRBJ1-1,TRBV20-1,.,few,13,CSAPGATNTEAFF,TGCAGTGCCCCGGGGGCCACAAACACTGAAGCTTTCTTT
TRBJ2-4,TRBV12-3/TRBV12-4,.,many,13,CASSFGGGNIQYF,TGTGCCAGCAGTTTTGGTGGGGGGAACATTCAGTACTTC
TRBJ2-5,TRBV28,.,many,19,CASSFPLQDQGAPRKTQYF,TGTGCCAGCAGTTTCCCCCTTCAGGACCAGGGCGCGCCACGAAAGACCCAGTACTTC
TRBJ1-5,TRBV27,TRBD1,few,18,CASSPWTGGLLSNQPQHF,TGTGCCAGCAGCCCTTGGACAGGGGGCCTGCTAAGCAATCAGCCCCAGCATTTT
TRBJ1-5,TRBV19,.,.,15,CASSIGGIPNQPQHF,TGTGCCAGTAGTATTGGAGGGATACCCAATCAGCCCCAGCATTTT
TRBJ1-2,TRBV29-1,.,.,14,CSVVGQGLRYGYTF,TGCAGCGTTGTGGGTCAGGGACTTCGCTATGGCTACACCTTC
TRBJ2-2,TRBV2,TRBD1,many,15,CASSGGQAATGELFF,TGTGCCAGCAGTGGGGGACAGGCGGCCACCGGGGAGCTGTTTTTT
TRBJ2-7,TRBV20-1,TRBD1,many,14,CSASAGDRGGEQYF,TGCAGTGCTTCAGCGGGGGACAGGGGGGGCGAGCAGTACTTC
TRBJ2-7,TRBV20-1,.,.,15,CSASEGQRVSYEQYF,TGCAGTGCTAGCGAGGGGCAGCGGGTCTCCTACGAGCAGTACTTC
TRBJ2-7,TRBV7-2,TRBD2,few,15,CASSLLAGSSYEQYF,TGTGCCAGCAGCCTACTAGCGGGTTCCTCCTACGAGCAGTACTTC
TRBJ2-7,TRBV27,.,.,16,CASSLTPESGSYEQYF,TGTGCCAGCAGTTTAACGCCAGAAAGCGGCTCCTACGAGCAGTACTTC
TRBJ1-6,TRBV20-1,.,.,15,CSASPGGVGNSPLHF,TGCAGTGCTTCCCCTGGAGGGGTAGGCAATTCACCCCTCCACTTT
TRBJ1-2,TRBV2,.,once,12,CASRQADYGYTF,TGTGCCTCACGACAGGCTGACTATGGCTACACCTTC
TRBJ2-7,TRBV6-1,.,many,13,CASSHGPYYEQYF,TGTGCCAGCAGTCATGGACCCTACTACGAGCAGTACTTC
TRBJ1-1,TRBV30,.,many,11,CAYRPNTEAFF,TGTGCCTATCGGCCGAACACTGAAGCTTTCTTT
TRBJ1-1,TRBV4-3,.,few,15,CASSQAAVPNTEAFF,TGCGCCAGCAGCCAAGCCGCGGTTCCGAACACTGAAGCTTTCTTT
TRBJ1-1,TRBV28,.,.,14,CASSLFVGGTEAFF,TGTGCCAGCAGTTTATTCGTTGGGGGCACTGAAGCTTTCTTT
TRBJ2-1,TRBV5-1,TRBD1,.,15,CASSLGTGVWNEQFF,TGCGCCAGCAGCTTGGGGACAGGGGTTTGGAATGAGCAGTTCTTC
TRBJ2-3,TRBV27,TRBD2,.,16,CASSQTSGVRTDTQYF,TGTGCCAGCAGCCAGACTAGCGGGGTCCGAACAGATACGCAGTATTTT
TRBJ2-2,TRBV19,.,.,15,CASSIPGLGTGELFF,TGTGCCAGTAGTATCCCAGGGTTAGGGACCGGGGAGCTGTTTTTT
TRBJ2-1,TRBV11-2,TRBD1,few,15,CASRDRGVSYNEQFF,TGTGCCAGCAGGGACAGGGGGGTCTCCTACAATGAGCAGTTCTTC
TRBJ1-3,TRBV7-8,.,.,16,CASSLGEAYSGNTIYF,TGTGCCAGCAGCTTAGGGGAGGCCTACTCTGGAAACACCATATATTTT
TRBJ2-1,TRBV20-1,.,.,16,CSATHSGTSSYNEQFF,TGCAGTGCTACTCATTCCGGGACATCCTCCTACAATGAGCAGTTCTTC
TRBJ2-1,TRBV2,.,.,16,CASKKGVGPSYNEQFF,TGTGCCAGCAAAAAGGGGGTGGGACCATCCTACAATGAGCAGTTCTTC
TRBJ1-4,TRBV28,.,.,14,CASSFSAYNEKLFF,TGTGCCAGCAGTTTCTCAGCGTATAATGAAAAACTGTTTTTT
TRBJ2-2,TRBV20-1,.,many,15,CSARDPRLNTGELFF,TGCAGTGCTAGAGATCCTAGGCTTAACACCGGGGAGCTGTTTTTT
TRBJ2-4,TRBV28,.,few,12,CASSLTAPGTHF,TGTGCCAGCAGTTTGACAGCACCCGGGACCCACTTC
TRBJ2-7,TRBV20-1,TRBD1,few,15,CSATGSTGVHYEQYF,TGCAGTGCTACAGGATCGACAGGGGTGCACTACGAGCAGTACTTC
TRBJ2-7,TRBV6-2/TRBV6-3,.,.,16,CASSSVSFEEHHEQYF,TGTGCCAGCAGTTCGGTCTCTTTTGAAGAACACCACGAGCAGTACTTC
TRBJ2-5,TRBV4-2,.,.,13,CASSSIDGETRYF,TGTGCCAGCAGCTCAATCGACGGGGAGACCCGGTACTTC
TRBJ2-3,TRBV5-4,TRBD2,few,15,CASSLDSGMTDTQYF,TGTGCCAGCAGCTTGGATAGCGGGATGACAGATACGCAGTATTTT
TRBJ1-4,TRBV28,.,many,15,CASSLSAGNREKLFF,TGTGCCAGCAGTTTAAGTGCAGGGAATCGAGAAAAACTGTTTTTT
TRBJ2-5,TRBV30,.,.,15,CAWNGGQASVETQYF,TGTGCCTGGAATGGCGGACAAGCCTCGGTTGAGACCCAGTACTTC
TRBJ1-2,TRBV7-2,.,.,13,CASIRGGDYGYTF,TGTGCCAGCATCCGAGGGGGAGACTATGGCTACACCTTC
TRBJ1-2,TRBV15,.,many,14,CATSRDGGRYGYTF,TGTGCCACCAGCAGAGATGGGGGACGCTATGGCTACACCTTC
TRBJ2-7,TRBV30,TRBD2,.,14,CAWSWTSGGYEQYF,TGTGCCTGGAGTTGGACTAGCGGGGGTTACGAGCAGTACTTC
TRBJ1-1,TRBV2,TRBD1,many,12,CASRLQGTEAFF,TGTGCCAGCAGACTACAGGGGACTGAAGCTTTCTTT
TRBJ2-5,TRBV12-3/TRBV12-4,.,many,14,CASSPELDQETQYF,TGTGCCAGCAGTCCCGAATTAGACCAAGAGACCCAGTACTTC
TRBJ1-1,TRBV19,TRBD1,.,14,CASSTLGQGAEAFF,TGTGCCAGTAGTACCCTGGGACAGGGGGCTGAAGCTTTCTTT
TRBJ1-5,TRBV28,TRBD1,many,13,CASSFRGLQPQHF,TGTGCCAGCAGTTTTAGGGGGCTCCAGCCCCAGCATTTT
TRBJ1-5,TRBV28,.,few,14,CASSFGGAYQPQHF,TGTGCCAGCAGTTTTGGGGGGGCCTATCAGCCCCAGCATTTT
TRBJ1-2,TRBV6-6,.,.,18,CASSYSRNTDTPNYGYTF,TGTGCCAGCAGTTACTCGAGAAACACGGATACCCCTAACTATGGCTACACCTTC
TRBJ2-2,TRBV7-2,.,few,14,CASSFNGNTGELFF,TGTGCCAGCAGCTTTAACGGGAACACCGGGGAGCTGTTTTTT
TRBJ2-4,TRBV19,.,few,19,CASSIAAKKGGAAKNIQYF,TGTGCCAGTAGTATAGCAGCTAAAAAGGGAGGTGCTGCCAAAAACATTCAGTACTTC